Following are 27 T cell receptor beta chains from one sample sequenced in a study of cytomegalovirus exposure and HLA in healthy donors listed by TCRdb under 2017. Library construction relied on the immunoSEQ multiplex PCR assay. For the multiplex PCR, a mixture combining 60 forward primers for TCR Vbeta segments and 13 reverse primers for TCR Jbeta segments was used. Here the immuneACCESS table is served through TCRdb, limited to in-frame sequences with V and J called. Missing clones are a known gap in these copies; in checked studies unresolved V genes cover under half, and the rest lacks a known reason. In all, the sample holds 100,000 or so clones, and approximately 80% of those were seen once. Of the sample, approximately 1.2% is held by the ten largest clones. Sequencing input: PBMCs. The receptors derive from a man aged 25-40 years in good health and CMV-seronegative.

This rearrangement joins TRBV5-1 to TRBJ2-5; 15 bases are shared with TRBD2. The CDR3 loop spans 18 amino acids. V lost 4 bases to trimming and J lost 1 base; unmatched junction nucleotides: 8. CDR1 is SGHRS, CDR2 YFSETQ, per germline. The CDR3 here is CASSTGTSGRPIQETQYF. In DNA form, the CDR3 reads TGCGCCAGCAGCACAGGGACTAGCGGGAGGCCTATCCAAGAGACCCAGTACTTC.

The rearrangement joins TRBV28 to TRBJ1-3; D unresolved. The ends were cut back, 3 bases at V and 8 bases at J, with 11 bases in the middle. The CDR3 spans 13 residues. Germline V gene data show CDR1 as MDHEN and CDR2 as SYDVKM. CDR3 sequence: CASSFILRDTIYF. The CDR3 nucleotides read TGTGCCAGCAGTTTTATACTCCGAGACACCATATATTTT.

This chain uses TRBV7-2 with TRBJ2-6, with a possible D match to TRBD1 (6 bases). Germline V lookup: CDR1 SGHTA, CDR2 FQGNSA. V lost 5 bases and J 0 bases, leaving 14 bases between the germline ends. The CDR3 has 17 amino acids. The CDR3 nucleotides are TGTGCCAGCAGCACCAGGGACAAGCGCTCTGGGGCCAACGTCCTGACTTTC. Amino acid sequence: CASSTRDKRSGANVLTF.

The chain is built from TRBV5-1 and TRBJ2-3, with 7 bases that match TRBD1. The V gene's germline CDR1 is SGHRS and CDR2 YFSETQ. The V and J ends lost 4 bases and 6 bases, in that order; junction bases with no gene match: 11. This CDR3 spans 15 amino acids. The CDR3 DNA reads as TGCGCCAGCAGCCGCAATAACAACAGGGGTGATACGCAGTATTTT. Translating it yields CASSRNNNRGDTQYF.

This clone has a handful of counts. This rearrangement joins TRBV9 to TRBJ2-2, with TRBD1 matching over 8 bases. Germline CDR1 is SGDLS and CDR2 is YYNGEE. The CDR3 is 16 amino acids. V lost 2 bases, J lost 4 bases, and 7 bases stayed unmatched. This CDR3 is CASSVLGQEVTGELFF. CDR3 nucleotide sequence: TGTGCCAGCAGCGTGCTGGGACAGGAGGTCACCGGGGAGCTGTTTTTT.

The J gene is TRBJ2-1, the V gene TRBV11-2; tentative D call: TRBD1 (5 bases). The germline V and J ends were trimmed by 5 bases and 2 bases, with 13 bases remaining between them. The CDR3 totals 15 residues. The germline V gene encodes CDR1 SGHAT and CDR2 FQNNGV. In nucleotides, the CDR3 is TGTGCCAGCAGCCCGATAAGGGGAACCTACAATGAGCAGTTCTTC. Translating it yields CASSPIRGTYNEQFF.

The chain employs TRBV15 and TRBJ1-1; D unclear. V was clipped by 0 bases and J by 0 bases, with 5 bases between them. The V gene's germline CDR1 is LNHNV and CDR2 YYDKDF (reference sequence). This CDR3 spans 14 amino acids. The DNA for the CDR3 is TGTGCCACCAGCAGAGAGAGGTTGAACACTGAAGCTTTCTTT. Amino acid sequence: CATSRERLNTEAFF.

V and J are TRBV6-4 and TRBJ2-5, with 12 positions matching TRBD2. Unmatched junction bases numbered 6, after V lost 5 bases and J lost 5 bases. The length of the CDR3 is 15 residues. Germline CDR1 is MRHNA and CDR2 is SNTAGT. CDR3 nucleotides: TGTGCCAGCAGTTCGACTAGCGGGGGTAGGGAGACCCAGTACTTC. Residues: CASSSTSGGRETQYF.

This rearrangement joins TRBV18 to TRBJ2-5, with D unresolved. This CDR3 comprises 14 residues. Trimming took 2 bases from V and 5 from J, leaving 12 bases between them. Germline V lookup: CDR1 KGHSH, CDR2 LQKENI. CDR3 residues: CASSPTRSRETQYF. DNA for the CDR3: TGTGCCAGCTCACCAACTCGGTCGCGGGAGACCCAGTACTTC.

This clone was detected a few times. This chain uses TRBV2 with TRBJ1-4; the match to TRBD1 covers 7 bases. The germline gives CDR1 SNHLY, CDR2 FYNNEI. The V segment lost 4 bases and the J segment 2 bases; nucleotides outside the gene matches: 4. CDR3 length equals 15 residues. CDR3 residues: CASSAQTGTNEKLFF. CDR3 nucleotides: TGTGCCAGCAGTGCCCAGACAGGGACTAATGAAAAACTGTTTTTT.

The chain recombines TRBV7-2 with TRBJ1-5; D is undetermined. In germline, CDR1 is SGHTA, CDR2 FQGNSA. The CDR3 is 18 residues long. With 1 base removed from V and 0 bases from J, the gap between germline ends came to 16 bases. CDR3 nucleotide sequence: TGTGCCAGCAGCTTAGACCTTCGCGGGGAAAATAGCAATCAGCCCCAGCATTTT. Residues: CASSLDLRGENSNQPQHF. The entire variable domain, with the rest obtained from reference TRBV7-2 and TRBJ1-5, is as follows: GAGVSQSPSNKVTEKGKDVELRCDPISGHTALYWYRQSLGQGLEFLIYFQGNSAPDKSGLPSDRFSAERTGGSVSTLTIQRTQQEDSAVYLCASSLDLRGENSNQPQHFGDGTRLSIL.

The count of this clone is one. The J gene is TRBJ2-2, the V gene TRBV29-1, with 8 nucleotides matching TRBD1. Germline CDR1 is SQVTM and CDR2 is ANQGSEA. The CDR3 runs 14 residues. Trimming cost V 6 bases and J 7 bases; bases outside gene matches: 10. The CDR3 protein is CSVRSGGSIGELFF. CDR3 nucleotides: TGCAGCGTCCGGTCAGGGGGCTCGATCGGGGAGCTGTTTTTT.

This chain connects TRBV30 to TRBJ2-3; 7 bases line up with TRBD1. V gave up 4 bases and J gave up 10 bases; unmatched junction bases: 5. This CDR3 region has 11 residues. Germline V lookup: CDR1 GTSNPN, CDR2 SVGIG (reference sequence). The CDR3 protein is CAWNSGGAQYF. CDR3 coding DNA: TGTGCCTGGAACTCAGGGGGTGCGCAGTATTTT.

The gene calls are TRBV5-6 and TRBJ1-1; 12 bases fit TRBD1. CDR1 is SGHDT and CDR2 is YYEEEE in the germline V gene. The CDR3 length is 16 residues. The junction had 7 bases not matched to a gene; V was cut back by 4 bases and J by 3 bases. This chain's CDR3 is CASSAPGQGADTEAFF. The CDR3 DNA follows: TGTGCCAGCAGCGCTCCGGGACAGGGGGCGGACACTGAAGCTTTCTTT. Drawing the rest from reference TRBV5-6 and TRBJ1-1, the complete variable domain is DAGVTQSPTHLIKTRGQQVTLRCSPKSGHDTVSWYQQALGQGPQFIFQYYEEEERQRGNFPDRFSGHQFPNYSSELNVNALLLGDSALYLCASSAPGQGADTEAFFGQGTRLTVV.

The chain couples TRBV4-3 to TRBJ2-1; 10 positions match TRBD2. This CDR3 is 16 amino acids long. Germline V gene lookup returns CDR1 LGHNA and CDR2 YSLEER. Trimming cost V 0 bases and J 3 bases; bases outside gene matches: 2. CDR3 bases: TGCGCCAGCAGCCAAGACCTAGCGGGGGTCTACAATGAGCAGTTCTTC. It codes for CASSQDLAGVYNEQFF.

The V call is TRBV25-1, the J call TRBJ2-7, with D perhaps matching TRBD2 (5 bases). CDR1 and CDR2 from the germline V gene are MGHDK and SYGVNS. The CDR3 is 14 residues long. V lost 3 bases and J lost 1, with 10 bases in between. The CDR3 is CASSERGPSYEQYF. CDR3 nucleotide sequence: TGTGCCAGCAGTGAGCGAGGGCCTTCCTACGAGCAGTACTTC.

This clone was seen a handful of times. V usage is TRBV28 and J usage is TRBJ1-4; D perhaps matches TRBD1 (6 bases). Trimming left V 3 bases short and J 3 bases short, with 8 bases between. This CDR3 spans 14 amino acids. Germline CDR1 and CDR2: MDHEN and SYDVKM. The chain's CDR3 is CASSLGAANEKLFF. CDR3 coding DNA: TGTGCCAGCAGTTTGGGGGCGGCTAATGAAAAACTGTTTTTT.

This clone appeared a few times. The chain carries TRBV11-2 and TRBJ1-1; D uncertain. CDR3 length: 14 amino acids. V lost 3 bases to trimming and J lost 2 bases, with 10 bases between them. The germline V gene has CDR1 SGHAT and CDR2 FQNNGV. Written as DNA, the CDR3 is TGTGCCAGCAGCTTTTCTGGGCTAAACACTGAAGCTTTCTTT. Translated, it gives CASSFSGLNTEAFF.

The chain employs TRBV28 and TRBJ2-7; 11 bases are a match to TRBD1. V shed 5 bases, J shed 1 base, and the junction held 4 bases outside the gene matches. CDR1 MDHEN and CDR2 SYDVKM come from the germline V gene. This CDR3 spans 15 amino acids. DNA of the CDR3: TGTGCCAGCAGTCGAGGGACAGGGGGGTCCTACGAGCAGTACTTC. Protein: CASSRGTGGSYEQYF.

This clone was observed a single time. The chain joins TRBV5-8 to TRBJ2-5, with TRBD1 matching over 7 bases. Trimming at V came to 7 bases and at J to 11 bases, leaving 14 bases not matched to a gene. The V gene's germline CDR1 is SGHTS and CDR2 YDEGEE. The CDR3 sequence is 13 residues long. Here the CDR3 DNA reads TGTGCCAGCCGATTGACAGGGTCTAATAAGCAGTACTTC. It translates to CASRLTGSNKQYF.

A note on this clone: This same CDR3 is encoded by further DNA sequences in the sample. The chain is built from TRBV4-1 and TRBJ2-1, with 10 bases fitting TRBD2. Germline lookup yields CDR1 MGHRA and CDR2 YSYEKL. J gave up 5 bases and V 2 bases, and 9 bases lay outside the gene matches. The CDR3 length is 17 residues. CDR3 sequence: CASSQPLAGVRNNEQFF. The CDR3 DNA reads TGCGCCAGCAGCCAACCTCTAGCGGGAGTCCGTAACAATGAGCAGTTCTTC.

CDR3 sequence reads: CASSLDSSDTGELFF. The CDR3 DNA follows: TGCGCCAGCAGCTTAGACAGCTCGGACACCGGGGAGCTGTTTTTT. The chain employs TRBV5-1 and TRBJ2-2; D might be TRBD1 (5 bases). The CDR3 spans 15 residues. The germline V gene has CDR1 SGHRS and CDR2 YFSETQ. Between the trimmed V and J ends, which lost 2 bases and 3 bases, there was a span of 11 bases.

The CDR3 reads CASREGLQWGELFF. The CDR3 DNA reads as TGTGCCAGCAGGGAAGGACTTCAATGGGGGGAGCTGTTTTTT. The chain is built from TRBV28 and TRBJ2-2, with D maybe TRBD2 (5 bases). Germline CDR1 MDHEN, CDR2 SYDVKM. V lost 6 bases and J 8 bases, leaving 16 bases between the germline ends. The CDR3 totals 14 residues. Drawing the rest from reference TRBV28 and TRBJ2-2, the complete variable domain is DVKVTQSSRYLVKRTGEKVFLECVQDMDHENMFWYRQDPGLGLRLIYFSYDVKMKEKGDIPEGYSVSREKKERFSLILESASTNQTSMYLCASREGLQWGELFFGEGSRLTVL.

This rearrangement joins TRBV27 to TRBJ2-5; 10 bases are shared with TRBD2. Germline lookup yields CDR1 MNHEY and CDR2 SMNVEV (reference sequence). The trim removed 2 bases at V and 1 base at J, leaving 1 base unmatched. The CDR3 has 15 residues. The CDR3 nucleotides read TGTGCCAGCAGTTTACTAGCGGGGGTCCAAGAGACCCAGTACTTC. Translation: CASSLLAGVQETQYF.

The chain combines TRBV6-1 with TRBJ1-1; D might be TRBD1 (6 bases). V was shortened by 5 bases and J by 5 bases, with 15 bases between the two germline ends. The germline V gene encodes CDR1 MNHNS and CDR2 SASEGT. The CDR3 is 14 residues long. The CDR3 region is CASSSTTGRTEAFF. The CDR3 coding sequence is TGTGCCAGCAGTTCCACGACAGGCCGAACTGAAGCTTTCTTT.

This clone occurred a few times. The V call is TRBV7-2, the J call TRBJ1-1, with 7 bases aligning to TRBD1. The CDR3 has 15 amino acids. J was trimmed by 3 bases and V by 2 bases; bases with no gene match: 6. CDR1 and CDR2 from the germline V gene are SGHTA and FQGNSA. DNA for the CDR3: TGTGCCAGCAGCTTACTGACAGGGTGGGACACTGAAGCTTTCTTT. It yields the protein CASSLLTGWDTEAFF.

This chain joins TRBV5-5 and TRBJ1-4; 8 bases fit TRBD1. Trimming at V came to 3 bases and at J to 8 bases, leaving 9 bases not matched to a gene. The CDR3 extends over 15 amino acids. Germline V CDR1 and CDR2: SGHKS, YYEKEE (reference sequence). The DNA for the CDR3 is TGTGCCAGCAGCTCTATCGGACAGGGTGAAGAAAAACTGTTTTTT. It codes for CASSSIGQGEEKLFF. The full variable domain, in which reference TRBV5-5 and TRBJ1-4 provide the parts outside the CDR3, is DAGVTQSPTHLIKTRGQQVTLRCSPISGHKSVSWYQQVLGQGPQFIFQYYEKEERGRGNFPDRFSARQFPNYSSELNVNALLLGDSALYLCASSSIGQGEEKLFFGSGTQLSVL.